These 26 T cell receptor beta chains originate from one sample sequenced in a study of T cell repertoires in aging, cancer and after chemotherapy. The template was genomic DNA from peripheral blood, not RNA. TRB rearrangements spanning V, D and J were amplified using mixed TRB-A/B primers. TCRdb reprocessed the multiplex PCR reads via MiXCR and lists one record per CDR3 protein. The data show around 2,700 distinct CDR3 sequences, with about 30% seen just once and 9.9% held by the top ten. The specimen sequenced was blood. Receptors originate from a human donor in good health.

This clonotype counts as medium-sized. The V gene is TRBV12-3 or TRBV12-4, the J gene TRBJ2-1; TRBD2 agrees at 10 bases. The CDR3 is 18 residues long. The ends lost 1 base at V and 0 bases at J; junction bases unmatched: 6. CDR3 residues: CASSLGSTSGRSYNEQFF. The CDR3 DNA sequence: TGTGCCAGCAGTTTAGGGTCGACTAGCGGGCGCTCCTACAATGAGCAGTTCTTC.

The chain has TRBV14 and TRBJ1-1; TRBD1 agrees at 10 bases. Germline V gene lookup returns CDR1 SGHDN and CDR2 FVKESK. The V segment lost 4 bases and the J segment 13 bases; nucleotides outside the gene matches: 6. CDR3 length: 12 residues. CDR3 protein: CASSRSGTGVFF. The CDR3 DNA is TGTGCCAGCAGCCGGTCCGGGACAGGGGTTTTCTTT. The whole variable domain, filled in from reference TRBV14 and TRBJ1-1, reads EAGVTQFPSHSVIEKGQTVTLRCDPISGHDNLYWYRRVMGKEIKFLLHFVKESKQDESGMPNNRFLAERTGGTYSTLKVQPAELEDSGVYFCASSRSGTGVFFGQGTRLTVV.

The table lists this clonotype with a count of one. A much larger clone lies a single base off, so this may be a read error. The chain links TRBV11-3 to TRBJ1-1, with a tentative D call TRBD1 (6 bases). Germline V lookup: CDR1 SGHNT, CDR2 YENEEA. Trimming removed 3 bases at V and 10 bases at J, with 18 bases between. The CDR3 is 14 amino acids. CDR3 DNA: TGTGCCAGCAGCTTTTTCGGGGGCTCGAGTCGAGCTTTCTTT. The encoded protein is CASSFFGGSSRAFF.

This clonotype is deemed medium-sized. V usage is TRBV19 and J usage is TRBJ1-4; no definite D call. The V and J ends lost 3 bases and 3 bases respectively, with 11 bases between them. This CDR3 is built from 15 residues. Per the germline V gene, CDR1 is LNHDA and CDR2 is SQIVND (reference sequence). CDR3 amino acids: CASSMRFQPNEKLFF. The CDR3 DNA sequence: TGTGCCAGTAGTATGAGGTTCCAGCCTAATGAAAAACTGTTTTTT.

This clonotype is medium-sized in the sample. V and J are TRBV6-5 and TRBJ2-5; TRBD2 might be the D (6 bases). Germline lookup yields CDR1 MNHEY and CDR2 SVGAGI. CDR3 size: 14 residues. Trimming pared 4 bases from V and 2 bases from J, leaving 11 bases between. The CDR3 region is CASSFLGGQETQYF. The DNA of the CDR3 is TGTGCCAGCAGTTTCCTTGGGGGGCAAGAGACCCAGTACTTC.

The chain links TRBV11-3 to TRBJ1-2; D remains ambiguous. V lost 0 bases, J lost 7 bases, and 15 bases lay in between. The CDR3 is made up of 15 amino acids. Germline CDR1 is SGHNT and CDR2 is YENEEA. The CDR3 reads CASSLEGRRLSGYTF. For the CDR3, the DNA is TGTGCCAGCAGCTTAGAAGGAAGAAGGCTCTCTGGCTACACCTTC.

By sample fraction, this clonotype is medium-sized (0.01 to 0.1%). The chain couples TRBV30 to TRBJ2-5; 10 bases match TRBD2. CDR1 GTSNPN and CDR2 SVGIG come from the germline V gene (reference sequence). The V segment lost 2 bases and the J segment 5 bases; nucleotides outside the gene matches: 8. The CDR3 is made up of 15 amino acids. The CDR3 sequence is CAWSSSGREGETQYF. In nucleotides, the CDR3 is TGTGCCTGGAGTTCTAGCGGGAGAGAGGGGGAGACCCAGTACTTC.

By sample share, this clonotype is medium-sized. The rearrangement uses TRBV6-5 and TRBJ2-7; a possible D gene is TRBD1 (6 bases). CDR3 size: 12 residues. Germline CDR1 and CDR2: MNHEY and SVGAGI. V lost 2 bases, J lost 7 bases, and 9 bases lay in between. Here the CDR3 reads CASSYGTGEQYF. The CDR3 coding sequence is TGTGCCAGCAGTTACGGTACAGGGGAGCAGTACTTC.

This clonotype rates as medium-sized. This chain uses TRBV19 with TRBJ1-2; tentatively, D is TRBD1 (5 bases). The CDR3 is made up of 17 amino acids. V lost 9 bases and J lost 4, with 27 bases in between. In germline, CDR1 is LNHDA, CDR2 SQIVND (reference sequence). The CDR3 nucleotides read TGTGCCAGCACTTTGTCGGGGCGCCAGGGTGGAGGCTATGGCTACACCTTC. This sequence encodes CASTLSGRQGGGYGYTF.

This chain links TRBV6-5 with TRBJ2-7, with 8 bases matching TRBD2. The CDR3 has 13 residues. Trimming at V came to 10 bases and at J to 5 bases, leaving 10 bases not matched to a gene. Germline V lookup: CDR1 MNHEY, CDR2 SVGAGI. The CDR3 nucleotides read TGTGCCACCCGGGGGGGGCTGAAGGACGAGCAGTACTTC. As protein: CATRGGLKDEQYF.

This chain connects TRBV14 to TRBJ2-1, with 10 bases fitting TRBD2. This CDR3 has 17 amino acids. V dropped 0 bases and J dropped 13; count of bases not matched to a gene: 15. The germline CDR1 and CDR2 sequences are SGHDN and FVKESK. The DNA for the CDR3 is TGTGCCAGCAGCCAAGAAAAGAAGCGGGAGGGCCTATCTGTACAGTTCTTC. Its translation is CASSQEKKREGLSVQFF. Supplemented by reference TRBV14 and TRBJ2-1, the full variable domain reads EAGVTQFPSHSVIEKGQTVTLRCDPISGHDNLYWYRRVMGKEIKFLLHFVKESKQDESGMPNNRFLAERTGGTYSTLKVQPAELEDSGVYFCASSQEKKREGLSVQFFGPGTRLTVL.

J is TRBJ1-2 and V is TRBV24-1; D might be TRBD1 (6 bases). Trimming removed 2 bases from V and 4 bases from J, with 10 bases in between. Germline V gene data show CDR1 as KGHDR and CDR2 as SFDVKD. The CDR3 extends over 14 amino acids. CDR3 DNA: TGTGCCACCAGTGATTACAGGGAGACCTATGGCTACACCTTC. Translated: CATSDYRETYGYTF.

This clonotype is judged medium-sized. The V gene is TRBV27, the J gene TRBJ1-5; D might be TRBD1 (5 bases). The CDR3 is 15 residues long. V lost 3 bases and J lost 0, with 9 bases in between. The germline gives CDR1 MNHEY, CDR2 SMNVEV (reference sequence). The CDR3 is CASSFKGPSNQPQHF. CDR3 nucleotides: TGTGCCAGCAGTTTTAAGGGACCTAGCAATCAGCCCCAGCATTTT.

This clonotype has just a few counts. The chain uses TRBV27 and TRBJ1-2, with TRBD1 matching 8 bases. The CDR3 contains 14 residues. Per the germline V gene, CDR1 is MNHEY and CDR2 is SMNVEV (reference sequence). V shed 5 bases, J shed 4 bases, and the junction held 6 bases outside the gene matches. The CDR3 region is CASSPQDRVYGYTF. The CDR3 nucleotides are TGTGCCAGCAGTCCCCAGGACAGGGTCTATGGCTACACCTTC.

There are a few counts of this clonotype. The CDR3 protein is CASWKGTGGVNQPQHF. The CDR3 DNA follows: TGTGCCAGTTGGAAGGGGACAGGGGGCGTCAATCAGCCCCAGCATTTT. The chain employs TRBV6-1 and TRBJ1-5; TRBD1 matches at 12 bases. V lost 9 bases and J lost 3; bases outside the gene matches: 9. This CDR3 contains 16 residues. The germline gives CDR1 MNHNS, CDR2 SASEGT.

By frequency in the sample, this clonotype is medium-sized. The CDR3 loop reads CASSYLSGSSYEQYF. For the CDR3, the DNA is TGTGCCAGCAGTTATCTTAGCGGGAGCTCCTACGAGCAGTACTTC. V usage is TRBV6-1 and J usage is TRBJ2-7; 9 positions agree with TRBD2. This CDR3 region has 15 residues. Germline trimming cut 5 bases from V and 0 bases from J; bases unmatched to any gene: 5. CDR1 and CDR2 from the germline V gene are MNHNS and SASEGT.

V and J are TRBV19 and TRBJ2-7; either TRBD1 or TRBD2 may supply D (6 bases each). Germline assignment: CDR1 LNHDA and CDR2 SQIVND (reference sequence). Trimming took off 10 bases at V and 2 bases at J, with 21 bases between the two ends. The CDR3 is 15 residues long. CDR3 protein: CATRGGGELPYEQYF. The DNA for the CDR3 is TGTGCCACCAGGGGCGGCGGGGAGCTCCCCTACGAGCAGTACTTC. Supplemented by reference TRBV19 and TRBJ2-7, the full variable domain reads DGGITQSPKYLFRKEGQNVTLSCEQNLNHDAMYWYRQDPGQGLRLIYYSQIVNDFQKGDIAEGYSVSREKKESFPLTVTSAQKNPTAFYLCATRGGGELPYEQYFGPGTRLTVT.

A remark on this clonotype: One base away lies a much larger clone, so this may be a sequencing read error. The chain combines TRBV19 with TRBJ1-2, with D possibly being TRBD1 (5 bases). V lost 8 bases to trimming and J lost 4 bases, with 20 bases between them. From germline, CDR1 is LNHDA and CDR2 SQIVND (reference sequence). This CDR3 region has 15 residues. CDR3 in amino acids: CASVDPASGFYGYTF. The DNA of the CDR3 is TGTGCCAGTGTGGATCCGGCCTCAGGGTTCTATGGCTACACCTTC. Full variable domain (remainder filled in from reference TRBV19 and TRBJ1-2): DGGITQSPKYLFRKEGQNVTLSCEQNLNHDAMYWYRQDPGQGLRLIYYSQIVNDFQKGDIAEGYSVSREKKESFPLTVTSAQKNPTAFYLCASVDPASGFYGYTFGSGTRLTVV.

This clonotype was counted only a few times. The chain has TRBV6-6 and TRBJ2-4, with D maybe TRBD1 (5 bases). CDR1 MNHNY and CDR2 SVGAGI come from the germline V gene (reference sequence). V lost 6 bases to trimming and J lost 1 base, with 22 bases between them. This CDR3 contains 18 residues. The CDR3 loop is CASRGSRELIYAKNIQYF. CDR3 sequence (DNA): TGTGCCAGCAGAGGGTCCAGGGAACTGATTTACGCCAAAAACATTCAGTACTTC.

In its sample, this clonotype ranks as medium-sized (0.01 to 0.1%). The rearrangement joins TRBV19 to TRBJ1-2; the D gene is possibly TRBD1 (5 bases). This CDR3 has 16 amino acids. The V gene's germline CDR1 is LNHDA and CDR2 SQIVND (reference sequence). V was clipped by 5 bases and J by 5 bases, with 21 bases between them. CDR3 in amino acids: CASSPDRQGARYGYTF. The DNA for the CDR3 is TGTGCCAGTAGTCCCGACCGCCAGGGCGCGCGGTATGGCTACACCTTC.

Judged by abundance, this clonotype is medium-sized (0.01 to 0.1%). The rearrangement joins TRBV30 to TRBJ1-4; tentatively, D is TRBD1 (6 bases). V shed 7 bases and J shed 6 bases, with 18 bases lying between them. CDR1 is GTSNPN, CDR2 SVGIG, per germline (reference sequence). This CDR3 has 14 amino acids. As DNA, the CDR3 is TGTGCCTTTGAGGCGGGGGCGAGGGATGAAAAACTGTTTTTT. It is translated as CAFEAGARDEKLFF. Complete variable domain (other parts from reference TRBV30 and TRBJ1-4): SQTIHQWPATLVQPVGSPLSLECTVEGTSNPNLYWYRQAAGRGLQLLFYSVGIGQISSEVPQNLSASRPQDRQFILSSKKLLLSDSGFYLCAFEAGARDEKLFFGSGTQLSVL.

V is TRBV18 and J is TRBJ2-7; perhaps D is TRBD1 or TRBD2 (5 bases each). From germline, CDR1 is KGHSH and CDR2 LQKENI. The V end lost 3 bases, the J end lost 5 bases, and 8 bases lay between the germline ends. This CDR3 region has 12 residues. CDR3 DNA: TGTGCCAGCTCACCCGAGGGGAACGAGCAGTACTTC. This codes for CASSPEGNEQYF. The full variable domain, in which reference TRBV18 and TRBJ2-7 provide the parts outside the CDR3, is NAGVMQNPRHLVRRRGQEARLRCSPMKGHSHVYWYRQLPEEGLKFMVYLQKENIIDESGMPKERFSAEFPKEGPSILRIQQVVRGDSAAYFCASSPEGNEQYFGPGTRLTVT.

In regard to this clonotype: This may be a read error: a much more frequent sequence differs by one nucleotide. The rearrangement joins TRBV19 to TRBJ2-5; 10 nucleotides agree with TRBD1. The V gene's germline CDR1 is LNHDA and CDR2 SQIVND (reference sequence). The CDR3 sequence is 13 residues long. The CDR3 sequence is CDSSRDRGETQYF. The CDR3 DNA reads TGTGACAGTAGTAGGGACAGGGGAGAGACCCAGTACTTC.

This clonotype is medium-sized by share. V is TRBV27 and J is TRBJ2-5; no clear D. V lost 6 bases and J lost 3, with 5 bases in between. Germline CDR1 reads MNHEY; CDR2 reads SMNVEV (reference sequence). This CDR3 is built from 11 residues. The CDR3, as DNA: TGTGCCAGCAGAGGTGAAGAGACCCAGTACTTC. Its protein is CASRGEETQYF.

The chain couples TRBV5-1 to TRBJ2-7; TRBD1 agrees at 8 bases. V shed 9 bases, J shed 5 bases, and the junction held 4 bases outside the gene matches. CDR1 is SGHRS, CDR2 YFSETQ, per germline. CDR3 length: 11 residues. CDR3 in amino acids: CATRTGNEQYF. DNA of the CDR3: TGCGCCACCAGGACAGGGAACGAGCAGTACTTC.

Worth noting for this clonotype: A junction end diverges from the germline sequence, so it may reflect a read error. The chain is built from TRBV5-6 and TRBJ1-2; maybe TRBD1 (5 bases). The length of the CDR3 is 14 residues. Germline CDR1 and CDR2: SGHDT and YYEEEE. CDR3 in DNA: TGTGCAAGCAGCTTGTATGGGGCAACCTATGGCTACACCTTC. Protein sequence: CASSLYGATYGYTF.